A single sample is the source of the 14 T cell receptor beta chains below, sequenced in a study of OX40 agonist ivuxolimab in advanced cancers. Method: immunoSEQ multiplex PCR; TCRdb's copy keeps in-frame clones and lacks some. Of around 45,000 clones listed, around nine tenths are singletons. The specimen was CD4+ or CD8+ T cells sorted from blood, collected in a trial of the OX40 agonist ivuxolimab. The receptors originated from an adult with an advanced solid tumor such as melanoma, head and neck, liver or kidney cancer.

V usage is TRBV5-1 and J usage is TRBJ2-1; weak D call: TRBD1 (5 bases). The V end was cut by 4 bases, the J end by 5 bases, with 13 bases between. The CDR3 is made up of 14 amino acids. Germline V lookup: CDR1 SGHRS, CDR2 YFSETQ. The CDR3 loop is CASSPGSLDNEQFF. CDR3 sequence (DNA): TGCGCCAGCAGCCCAGGGTCCCTAGACAATGAGCAGTTCTTC.

V gene TRBV6-1 combines with J gene TRBJ1-5, with 9 positions matching TRBD1. Germline values: CDR1 MNHNS, CDR2 SASEGT. With V trimmed by 4 bases and J by 6 bases, 4 bases remained unmatched. The CDR3 consists of 14 residues. In DNA form, the CDR3 reads TGTGCCAGCAGTGGGACAGGGGTCATTCAGCCCCAGCATTTT. Translating it yields CASSGTGVIQPQHF.

This rearrangement joins TRBV15 to TRBJ2-7, with 16 bases identical to TRBD2. CDR1 and CDR2 (germline): LNHNV, YYDKDF (reference sequence). Germline trimming cut 3 bases from V and 4 bases from J; bases unmatched to any gene: 12. The CDR3 loop spans 19 amino acids. CDR3 region: CATSSDTGTSGRAGYEQYF. DNA of the CDR3: TGTGCCACCAGCAGTGATACCGGGACTAGCGGGAGGGCCGGGTACGAGCAGTACTTC.

This clone appeared a few times. The chain combines TRBV7-9 with TRBJ2-5; D gene ambiguous. Germline CDR1 is SEHNR and CDR2 is FQNEAQ (reference sequence). Trimming removed 1 base from V and 1 base from J, with 7 bases in between. The CDR3 consists of 14 residues. In DNA form, the CDR3 reads TGTGCCAGCAGCTTAGAGGGCGGCCAAGAGACCCAGTACTTC. As protein: CASSLEGGQETQYF.

The gene calls are TRBV5-1 and TRBJ1-3, with 7 nucleotides matching TRBD1. Trimming took 4 bases from V and 11 from J; bases not matched to a gene: 9. The germline gives CDR1 SGHRS, CDR2 YFSETQ. The CDR3 sequence is 13 residues long. CDR3 DNA sequence: TGCGCCAGCAGCAACCCCGGGACAGAAGCCATATATTTT. Protein sequence: CASSNPGTEAIYF. The whole variable domain, remainder taken from reference TRBV5-1 and TRBJ1-3, is KAGVTQTPRYLIKTRGQQVTLSCSPISGHRSVSWYQQTPGQGLQFLFEYFSETQRNKGNFPGRFSGRQFSNSRSEMNVSTLELGDSALYLCASSNPGTEAIYFGEGSWLTVV.

Here the CDR3 DNA reads TGTGCCAGCAGCGTAGCGGGAGAGCCCCCTCCCGGGGAGCTGTTTTTT. Residues: CASSVAGEPPPGELFF. V and J are TRBV9 and TRBJ2-2; D perhaps matches TRBD2 (6 bases). The ends were cut back, 0 bases at V and 6 bases at J, with 15 bases in the middle. The germline CDR1 and CDR2 sequences are SGDLS and YYNGEE. The CDR3 is 16 residues long.

This clone was recorded only once. This sequence joins TRBV28 and TRBJ2-6; no definite D call. Trimming cost V 10 bases and J 0 bases, with 13 bases left between them. Per the germline V gene, CDR1 is MDHEN and CDR2 is SYDVKM. CDR3 length: 15 residues. DNA of the CDR3: TGTGCCACCTCATCCCCCTTCTCTGGGGCCAACGTCCTGACTTTC. It encodes CATSSPFSGANVLTF.

The V call is TRBV7-2, the J call TRBJ1-1; TRBD1 might be the D (5 bases). The CDR3 has 13 amino acids. Trimming shortened V by 2 bases and J by 7 bases, and 11 bases separated the two germline ends. Per the germline V gene, CDR1 is SGHTA and CDR2 is FQGNSA. The CDR3 sequence is CASSLIDQGEAFF. The CDR3 bases are TGTGCCAGCAGCTTAATTGATCAGGGTGAAGCTTTCTTT.

J is TRBJ2-7 and V is TRBV19, with 8 bases that match TRBD1. The germline gives CDR1 LNHDA, CDR2 SQIVND (reference sequence). CDR3 size: 16 residues. The V and J ends lost 2 bases and 4 bases, in that order; junction bases with no gene match: 10. The CDR3 protein is CASSIRGQVSAYEQYF. CDR3 DNA: TGTGCCAGTAGTATAAGGGGACAGGTCTCGGCTTACGAGCAGTACTTC.

The chain is built from TRBV19 and TRBJ2-3; 7 nucleotides align to TRBD2. Trimming cost V 9 bases and J 5 bases; bases outside gene matches: 8. Germline V gene data show CDR1 as LNHDA and CDR2 as SQIVND (reference sequence). The CDR3 is 13 amino acids. CDR3 in DNA: TGTGCCAGCGGTAATCCGGGAGGAGATACGCAGTATTTT. It is translated as CASGNPGGDTQYF.

The chain couples TRBV5-5 to TRBJ2-4; unclear D gene. Germline V CDR1 and CDR2: SGHKS, YYEKEE (reference sequence). This CDR3 has 13 residues. V lost 0 bases, J lost 9 bases, and 10 bases lay in between. The CDR3 DNA is TGTGCCAGCAGCTTGGAAGGGCCGGGCATTCAGTACTTC. Amino acids: CASSLEGPGIQYF.

This sequence joins TRBV5-1 and TRBJ2-1; 14 bases fit TRBD2. The germline CDR1 and CDR2 sequences are SGHRS and YFSETQ. V was clipped by 4 bases and J by 7 bases; unmatched bases: 7. CDR3 size: 16 residues. The CDR3 protein is CASSGGTSGSTNEQFF. DNA for the CDR3: TGCGCCAGCAGCGGGGGGACTAGCGGGAGTACGAATGAGCAGTTCTTC.

The V gene is TRBV6-1, the J gene TRBJ1-5, with a tentative D call TRBD1 (6 bases). Per germline, CDR1 MNHNS and CDR2 SASEGT. The CDR3 has 16 residues. V was cut by 2 bases and J by 2 bases, with 13 bases left in between. The CDR3 is CASSEWPSGGNQPQHF. The CDR3 nucleotides read TGTGCCAGCAGTGAATGGCCGTCAGGGGGCAATCAGCCCCAGCATTTT.

This clone appeared once. This chain uses TRBV6-1 with TRBJ1-2; 11 bases line up with TRBD1. V lost 0 bases, J lost 8 bases, and 8 bases stayed unmatched. CDR1 and CDR2 (germline): MNHNS, SASEGT. The CDR3 has 16 amino acids. Here the CDR3 reads CASSEARDRGARGYTF. DNA of the CDR3: TGTGCCAGCAGTGAAGCCCGGGACAGGGGGGCCAGGGGCTACACCTTC.